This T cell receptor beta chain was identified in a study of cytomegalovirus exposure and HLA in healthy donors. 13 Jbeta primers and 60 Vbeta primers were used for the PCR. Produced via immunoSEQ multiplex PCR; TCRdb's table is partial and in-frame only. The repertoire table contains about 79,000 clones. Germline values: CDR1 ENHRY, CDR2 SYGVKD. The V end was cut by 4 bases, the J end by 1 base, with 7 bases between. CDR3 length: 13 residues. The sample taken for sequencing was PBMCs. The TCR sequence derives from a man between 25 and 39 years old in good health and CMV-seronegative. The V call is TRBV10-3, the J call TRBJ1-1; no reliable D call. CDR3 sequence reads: CAISVVKNTEAFF. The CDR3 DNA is TGTGCCATCAGTGTAGTTAAGAACACTGAAGCTTTCTTT.